This TCR beta chain was recovered during a study of shared clonotypes between healthy human individuals. The overall study: Two female and a few male donors aged 18 to 49 were enrolled. CD4 naive and CD4 memory each took three plates per donor, while CD8 naive took two and CD8 memory one.

CD8 cells classed as naive were CD45RO-negative and positively selected for CCR7, excluding terminally differentiated effector memory CD45RA+ cells. TCRdb's table, derived via immunoSEQ multiplex PCR, lists solely in-frame clones and lacks some. Here the sample spans 1.5 million to 2.5 million clones, about 95% being singletons. Study-level findings and limits: Tissue TCR repertoires likely differ from these blood-only repertoires. The study found about 5% of naive CD4 clonotypes shared across four donors.

This clone was counted a single time. Its cognate antigen is unknown. The sequenced material came from naive CD8+ T cells sorted from blood. This sequence originates from a man aged 18 to 30 in good health.

The CDR3 nucleotides read TGTGCCAGCAGTAGTGGTAGCGTAAGCACAGATACGCAGTATTTT. Protein sequence: CASSSGSVSTDTQYF. The chain links TRBV2 to TRBJ2-3; possibly TRBD2 for D (5 bases). There are 15 residues in the CDR3. The V gene's germline CDR1 is SNHLY and CDR2 FYNNEI. The germline V and J ends were trimmed by 5 bases and 0 bases, with 12 bases remaining between them.